The clone carrying this TCR beta chain appeared once. The antigen is unknown. The data stem from a study of a mutant IDH1 vaccine in newly diagnosed glioma. Study in general: Patients were given eight vaccinations, scheduled in weeks 1, 3, 5, 7, 11, 15, 19 and 23. Vaccines were begun 4-6 weeks after radiotherapy alone, or with temozolomide cycles. The treated population exhibited a male proportion of around 62%, a female proportion of 37.5%, and a mean age of approximately 41 years. Earlier treatment was radiotherapy, temozolomide, or both, with most getting both.

Documented time point: week 5, during vaccination. Every vaccination contained 300 ug of the mutant IDH1 20-mer peptide and was paired with topical imiquimod. Produced via immunoSEQ multiplex PCR; TCRdb's table is partial and in-frame only. The data hold around 38,000 clones, with roughly four fifths observed a single time. CDR1 is MGHDK, CDR2 SYGVNS, per germline. V lost 6 bases and J lost 6; bases outside the gene matches: 8. CDR3 length: 13 amino acids. This TCR was recovered from a man younger than 40 with glioma. This chain connects TRBV25-1 to TRBJ2-7; 7 nucleotides line up with TRBD1. The sequenced sample was PBMCs, obtained from a glioma patient whose treatment included an IDH1 peptide vaccine. Written as DNA, the CDR3 is TGTGCCAGCAGGACAGGGTTTTACAGCGAGCAGTACTTC. Translating gives CASRTGFYSEQYF.